The entry below describes one T cell receptor (beta chain). Its antigen remains unknown. Every subset had its genomic DNA shared out evenly among several immunoSEQ plates. Each PCR replicate run on unsorted PBMC took in 250 to 300 ng DNA, around 30,000 T cell genomes. Assay: immunoSEQ multiplex PCR; the TCRdb copy retains only in-frame clones and omits some. The table has fewer than 600,000 clones, 79% seen once. These data come from a study of shared clonotypes between healthy human individuals. V was clipped by 3 bases and J by 2 bases, with 8 bases between them. The length of the CDR3 is 13 residues. Germline V gives CDR1 GTSNPN, CDR2 SVGIG (reference sequence). Regarding the study as a whole: Represented diversity (both genetic and exposure-history) was limited by the small number of donors. The authors sampled blood alone, and tissue repertoires likely differ.

The material sequenced was PBMCs. V gene TRBV30 combines with J gene TRBJ2-1, with D uncertain. The sequence was obtained from a middle-aged woman in good health. Some clones in this sample may be carry-over from other donors' samples. The CDR3 is CAWSHGPYNEQFF. CDR3 coding DNA: TGTGCCTGGAGCCATGGGCCCTACAATGAGCAGTTCTTC.